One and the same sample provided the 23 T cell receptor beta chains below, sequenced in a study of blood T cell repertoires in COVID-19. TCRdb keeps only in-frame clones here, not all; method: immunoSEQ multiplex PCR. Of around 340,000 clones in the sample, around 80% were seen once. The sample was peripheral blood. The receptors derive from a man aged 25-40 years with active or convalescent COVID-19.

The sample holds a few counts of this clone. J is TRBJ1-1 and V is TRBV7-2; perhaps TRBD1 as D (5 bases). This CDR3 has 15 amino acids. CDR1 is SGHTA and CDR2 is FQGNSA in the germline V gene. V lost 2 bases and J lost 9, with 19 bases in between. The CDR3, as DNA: TGTGCCAGCAGCTTACGCGGGACGGCAGGATCCCAAGCTTTCTTT. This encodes CASSLRGTAGSQAFF.

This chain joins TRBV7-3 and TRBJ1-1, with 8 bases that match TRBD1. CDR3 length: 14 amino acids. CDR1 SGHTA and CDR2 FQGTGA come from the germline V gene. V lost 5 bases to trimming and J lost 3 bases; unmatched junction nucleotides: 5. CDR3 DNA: TGTGCCAGCAGCCTTAACAGGGGGGACACTGAAGCTTTCTTT. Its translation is CASSLNRGDTEAFF.

The CDR3 sequence: CASSPHRVTGSNQPQHF. The CDR3 DNA reads TGTGCCAGCAGTCCCCACAGGGTGACAGGTAGCAATCAGCCCCAGCATTTT. The chain employs TRBV28 and TRBJ1-5; TRBD1 might be the D (6 bases). Germline V gene data show CDR1 as MDHEN and CDR2 as SYDVKM. CDR3 length equals 17 residues. V shed 5 bases and J shed 0 bases, with 17 bases lying between them.

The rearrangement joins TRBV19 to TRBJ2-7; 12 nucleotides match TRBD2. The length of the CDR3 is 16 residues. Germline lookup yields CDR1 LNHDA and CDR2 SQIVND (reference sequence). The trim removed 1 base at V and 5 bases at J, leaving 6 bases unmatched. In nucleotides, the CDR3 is TGTGCCAGTAGTATAGCCCTAGCGGGAGGGCATGACGAGCAGTACTTC. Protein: CASSIALAGGHDEQYF.

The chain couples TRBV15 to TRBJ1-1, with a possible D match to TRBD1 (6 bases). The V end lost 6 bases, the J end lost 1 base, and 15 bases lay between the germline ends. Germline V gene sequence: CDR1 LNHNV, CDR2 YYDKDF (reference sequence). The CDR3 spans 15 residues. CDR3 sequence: CATRRKTGQNTEAFF. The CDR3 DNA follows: TGTGCCACCAGGCGGAAAACAGGGCAGAACACTGAAGCTTTCTTT.

The CDR3 loop reads CATSRDQLLGQGSIFF. The CDR3 DNA reads as TGTGCCACCAGCAGAGATCAACTGTTAGGACAGGGCTCCATTTTCTTT. The V gene is TRBV15, the J gene TRBJ1-1; 8 bases map to TRBD1. The germline CDR1 and CDR2 sequences are LNHNV and YYDKDF (reference sequence). The CDR3 has 16 amino acids. J was trimmed by 13 bases and V by 0 bases; bases with no gene match: 16. Drawing the rest from reference TRBV15 and TRBJ1-1, the complete variable domain is DAMVIQNPRYQVTQFGKPVTLSCSQTLNHNVMYWYQQKSSQAPKLLFHYYDKDFNNEADTPDNFQSRRPNTSFCFLDIRSPGLGDTAMYLCATSRDQLLGQGSIFFGQGTRLTVV.

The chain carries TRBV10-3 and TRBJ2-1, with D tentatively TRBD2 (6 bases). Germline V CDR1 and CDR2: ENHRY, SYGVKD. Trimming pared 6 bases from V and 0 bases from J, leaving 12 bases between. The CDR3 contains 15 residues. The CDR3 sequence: CAISPRESSYNEQFF. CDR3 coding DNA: TGTGCCATCAGCCCCCGGGAGTCCTCCTACAATGAGCAGTTCTTC.

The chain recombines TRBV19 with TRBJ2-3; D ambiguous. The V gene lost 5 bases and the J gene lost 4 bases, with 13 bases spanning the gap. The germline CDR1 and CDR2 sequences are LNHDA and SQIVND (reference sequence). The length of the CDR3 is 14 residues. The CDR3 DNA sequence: TGTGCCAGTAGTGCTGGCACCAACCCAGATACGCAGTATTTT. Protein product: CASSAGTNPDTQYF. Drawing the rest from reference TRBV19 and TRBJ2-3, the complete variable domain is DGGITQSPKYLFRKEGQNVTLSCEQNLNHDAMYWYRQDPGQGLRLIYYSQIVNDFQKGDIAEGYSVSREKKESFPLTVTSAQKNPTAFYLCASSAGTNPDTQYFGPGTRLTVL.

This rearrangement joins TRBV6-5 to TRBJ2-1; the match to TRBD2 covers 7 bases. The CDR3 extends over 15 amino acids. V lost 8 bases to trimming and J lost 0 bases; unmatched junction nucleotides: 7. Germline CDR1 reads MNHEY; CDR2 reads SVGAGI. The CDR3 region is CASVIRLASYNEQFF. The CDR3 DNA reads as TGTGCCAGCGTTATACGACTAGCCTCCTACAATGAGCAGTTCTTC.

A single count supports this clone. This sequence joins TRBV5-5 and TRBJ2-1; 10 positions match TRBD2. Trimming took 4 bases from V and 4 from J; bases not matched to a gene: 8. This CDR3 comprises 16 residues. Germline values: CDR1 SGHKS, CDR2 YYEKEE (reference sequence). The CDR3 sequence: CASSTGLANKYNEQFF. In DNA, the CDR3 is TGTGCCAGCAGCACGGGACTAGCGAACAAGTACAATGAGCAGTTCTTC. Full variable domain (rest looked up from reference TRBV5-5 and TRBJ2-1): DAGVTQSPTHLIKTRGQQVTLRCSPISGHKSVSWYQQVLGQGPQFIFQYYEKEERGRGNFPDRFSARQFPNYSSELNVNALLLGDSALYLCASSTGLANKYNEQFFGPGTRLTVL.

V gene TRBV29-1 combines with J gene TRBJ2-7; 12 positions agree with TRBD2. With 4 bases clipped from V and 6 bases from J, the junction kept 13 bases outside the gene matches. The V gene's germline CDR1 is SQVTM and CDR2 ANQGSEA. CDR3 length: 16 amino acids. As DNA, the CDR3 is TGCAGCGTTGGGGGCGGAGGGGGACTAGCGGGCATCGAGCAGTACTTC. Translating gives CSVGGGGGLAGIEQYF.

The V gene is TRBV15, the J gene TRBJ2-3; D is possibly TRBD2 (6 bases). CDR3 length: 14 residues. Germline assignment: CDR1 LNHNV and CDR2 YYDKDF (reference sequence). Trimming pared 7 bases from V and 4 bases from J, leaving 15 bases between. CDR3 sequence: CATKDRGGPDTQYF. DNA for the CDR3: TGTGCCACCAAAGACCGGGGAGGTCCAGATACGCAGTATTTT. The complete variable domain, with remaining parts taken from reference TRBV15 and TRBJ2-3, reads DAMVIQNPRYQVTQFGKPVTLSCSQTLNHNVMYWYQQKSSQAPKLLFHYYDKDFNNEADTPDNFQSRRPNTSFCFLDIRSPGLGDTAMYLCATKDRGGPDTQYFGPGTRLTVL.

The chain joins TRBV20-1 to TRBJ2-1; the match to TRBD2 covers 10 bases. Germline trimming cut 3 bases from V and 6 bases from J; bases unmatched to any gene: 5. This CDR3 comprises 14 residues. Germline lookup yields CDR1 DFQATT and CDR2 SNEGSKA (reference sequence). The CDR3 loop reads CSASLAGVGNEQFF. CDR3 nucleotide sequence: TGCAGTGCTAGTCTAGCGGGAGTAGGCAATGAGCAGTTCTTC.

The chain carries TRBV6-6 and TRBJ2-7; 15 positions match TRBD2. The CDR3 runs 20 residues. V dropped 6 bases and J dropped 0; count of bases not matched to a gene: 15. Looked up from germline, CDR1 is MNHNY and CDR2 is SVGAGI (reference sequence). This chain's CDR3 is CASSPTPGTSGRKSSYEQYF. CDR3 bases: TGTGCCAGCAGCCCGACCCCCGGGACTAGCGGGAGGAAGAGCTCCTACGAGCAGTACTTC.

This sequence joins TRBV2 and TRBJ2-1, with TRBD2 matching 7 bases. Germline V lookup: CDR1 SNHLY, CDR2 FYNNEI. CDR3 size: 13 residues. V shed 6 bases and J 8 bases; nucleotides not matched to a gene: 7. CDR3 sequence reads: CASRGLREHEQFF. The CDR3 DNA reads TGTGCCAGCAGGGGACTGCGGGAGCATGAGCAGTTCTTC.

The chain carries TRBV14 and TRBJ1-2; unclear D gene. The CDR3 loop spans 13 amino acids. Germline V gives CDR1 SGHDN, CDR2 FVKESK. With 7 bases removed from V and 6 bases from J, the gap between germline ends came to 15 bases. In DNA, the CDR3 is TGTGCCAGCACCCTAGACGGGCGGGATGGCTACACCTTC. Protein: CASTLDGRDGYTF. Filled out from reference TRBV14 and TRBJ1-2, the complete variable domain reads EAGVTQFPSHSVIEKGQTVTLRCDPISGHDNLYWYRRVMGKEIKFLLHFVKESKQDESGMPNNRFLAERTGGTYSTLKVQPAELEDSGVYFCASTLDGRDGYTFGSGTRLTVV.

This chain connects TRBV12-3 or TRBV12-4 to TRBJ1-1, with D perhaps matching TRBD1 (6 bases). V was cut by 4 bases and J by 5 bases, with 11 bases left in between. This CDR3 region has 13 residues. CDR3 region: CASSYQQGTEAFF. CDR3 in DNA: TGTGCCAGCAGTTACCAACAGGGAACTGAAGCTTTCTTT.

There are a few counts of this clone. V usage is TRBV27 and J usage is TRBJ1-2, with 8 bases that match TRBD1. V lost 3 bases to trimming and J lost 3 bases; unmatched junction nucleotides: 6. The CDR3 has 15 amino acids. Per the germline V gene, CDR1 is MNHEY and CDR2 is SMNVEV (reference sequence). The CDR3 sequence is CASSFRTGSYYGYTF. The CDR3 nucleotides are TGTGCCAGCAGTTTCCGGACAGGGAGCTACTATGGCTACACCTTC.

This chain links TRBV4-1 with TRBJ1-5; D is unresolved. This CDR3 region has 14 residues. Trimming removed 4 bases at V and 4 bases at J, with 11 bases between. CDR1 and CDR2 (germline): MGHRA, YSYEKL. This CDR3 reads CASSPPGSNQPQHF. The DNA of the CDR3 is TGCGCCAGCAGCCCCCCCGGTTCTAATCAGCCCCAGCATTTT.

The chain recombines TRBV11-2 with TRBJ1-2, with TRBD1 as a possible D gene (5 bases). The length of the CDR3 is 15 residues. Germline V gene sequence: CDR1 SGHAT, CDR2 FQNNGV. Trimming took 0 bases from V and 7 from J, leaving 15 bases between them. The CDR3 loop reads CASSLDQAGRGGYTF. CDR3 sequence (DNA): TGTGCCAGCAGCTTAGATCAGGCGGGAAGGGGTGGCTACACCTTC. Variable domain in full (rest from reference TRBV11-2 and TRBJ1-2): EAGVAQSPRYKIIEKRQSVAFWCNPISGHATLYWYQQILGQGPKLLIQFQNNGVVDDSQLPKDRFSAERLKGVDSTLKIQPAKLEDSAVYLCASSLDQAGRGGYTFGSGTRLTVV.

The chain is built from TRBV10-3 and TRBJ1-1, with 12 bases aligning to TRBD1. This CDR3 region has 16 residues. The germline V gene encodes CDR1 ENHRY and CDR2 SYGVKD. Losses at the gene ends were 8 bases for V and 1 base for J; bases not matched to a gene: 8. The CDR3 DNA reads TGTGCCATCGCCGGGACAGGGGGCTTGGGGAACACTGAAGCTTTCTTT. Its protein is CAIAGTGGLGNTEAFF.

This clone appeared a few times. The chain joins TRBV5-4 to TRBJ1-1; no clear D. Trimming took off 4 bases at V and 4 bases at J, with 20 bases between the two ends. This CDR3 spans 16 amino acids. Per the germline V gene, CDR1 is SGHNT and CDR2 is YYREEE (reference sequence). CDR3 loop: CASSRPPLGGSTEAFF. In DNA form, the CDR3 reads TGTGCCAGCAGCCGCCCCCCTCTCGGTGGGAGCACTGAAGCTTTCTTT.

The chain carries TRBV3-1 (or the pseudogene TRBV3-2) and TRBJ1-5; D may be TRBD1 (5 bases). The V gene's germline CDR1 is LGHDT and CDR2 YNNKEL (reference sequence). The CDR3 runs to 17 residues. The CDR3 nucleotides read TGTGCATCGGGGGGGACCCAAGGGTGGTATAGCAATCAGCCCCAGCATTTT. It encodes CASGGTQGWYSNQPQHF.